This T cell receptor beta chain was found in a study of shared clonotypes between healthy human individuals. Turning to the study itself: CD4 naive and memory got three plates each, CD8 naive two, CD8 memory one. Overall study results and limits: Several donors held 5% to 5.5% of naive CD4 clonotypes in common.

Worth noting for this clone: The antigen is not known. The same CDR3 also results from other DNA sequences found in this sample.

Per the study methods: ImmunoSEQ yielded junction-only sequences lacking quality scores, so filtering differed. TCRdb's table, derived via immunoSEQ multiplex PCR, lists solely in-frame clones and lacks some. V and J calls and clone size are as listed in that table; D and trimming were resolved from the DNA. Altogether around 2.5 million clones are present, approximately 93% being singletons, with the ten largest covering 0.36%. CD45RA-negative memory and CD45RA+ naive subsets were split from the CD4+ cells. In germline, CDR1 is SGHNT, CDR2 YYREEE (reference sequence). The CDR3 loop spans 13 amino acids. V lost 4 bases to trimming and J lost 2 bases; unmatched junction nucleotides: 1.

Specimen: naive CD4+ T cells from PBMCs. This sample's subset: CD45RA+ positively selected. The V gene is TRBV5-4, the J gene TRBJ1-2, with 8 bases lining up with TRBD1. The clonotype was recovered from a man aged 18 to 30 in good health. Some clones in this sample may be carry-over from other donors' samples. The CDR3 protein is CASSRTGNYGYTF. CDR3 coding DNA: TGTGCCAGCAGCCGGACAGGGAACTATGGCTACACCTTC.